This T cell receptor delta chain was found in a study of gamma delta lymphoproliferative disorders and STAT genes. V was pared by 3 bases and J by 6 bases, with 18 bases of the junction left unmatched. Per germline, CDR1 GEAIGNYY and CDR2 EKD. This CDR3 region has 19 residues. TCRdb redid clone calling on the multiplex PCR reads using CATT. The data hold thousands of delta-chain clones, with less than 1.2% observed a single time. PBMCs from patients and controls supplied the genomic DNA for sequencing. The sequenced material came from blood. The chain uses TRDV2 and TRDJ1; 13 bases match TRDD3. This clonotype originated in a human donor in good health. The CDR3 loop reads CACDALVLGDTPRSHKLIF. The CDR3 region has the DNA TGTGCCTGTGACGCCCTGGTACTGGGGGATACGCCGCGAAGTCATAAACTCATCTTT.